This paragraph covers one T cell receptor (beta chain) sequence. Its target is unknown. Germline V lookup: CDR1 SGHDN, CDR2 FVKESK. Trimming removed 1 base from V and 5 bases from J; junction bases left unmatched: 3. The CDR3 loop spans 15 amino acids. The sample is drawn from a study of cytomegalovirus exposure and HLA in healthy donors. The study's findings and limits: Sequencing likely produced, as an artifact, a cluster of highly shared sequence variants. The authors listed 150 or so TCR beta chains as cytomegalovirus-associated. Later analysis associated a missense DCLRE1C variant with TCR beta V- and J-gene trimming. Earlier analysis looked at TCR beta V segments, and most were productive about 87% or about 30% of the time.

PCR used 60 Vbeta primers and 13 Jbeta primers. This table comes from immunoSEQ multiplex PCR, and its TCRdb copy is limited to in-frame clones, with some not included. The sample has 110,000 or so clones; 74% are singletons. The gene calls are TRBV14 and TRBJ2-3; 10 nucleotides line up with TRBD1. The TCR was taken from a human donor in good health. The specimen was PBMCs. CDR3 residues: CASSQVGQGLDTQYF. CDR3 DNA sequence: TGTGCCAGCAGCCAAGTGGGACAGGGGTTAGATACGCAGTATTTT.